The 30 T cell receptor beta chains presented below share a single source sample, sequenced in a study of T cell responses to AZD1222 COVID-19 vaccine. The protocol was immunoSEQ multiplex PCR, while the TCRdb copy is restricted to in-frame clones and leaves out a portion. The sample records roughly 140,000 clones, roughly 92% being singletons. The source material was peripheral blood, sampled on day 0 of AZD1222 vaccination. These receptors originate from an adult in good health.

This CDR3 is CSASGAEPRNTEAFF. The CDR3 DNA is TGCAGTGCTAGTGGGGCGGAACCGAGGAACACTGAAGCTTTCTTT. J is TRBJ1-1 and V is TRBV20-1, with TRBD1 as a possible D gene (5 bases). Trimming stripped 3 bases from V and 1 base from J, with 15 bases between. The CDR3 is made up of 15 amino acids. Germline V gives CDR1 DFQATT, CDR2 SNEGSKA (reference sequence).

The chain employs TRBV5-4 and TRBJ2-7; D call uncertain. CDR3 length equals 13 residues. Germline CDR1 and CDR2: SGHNT and YYREEE (reference sequence). V was cut by 0 bases and J by 2 bases, with 6 bases left in between. The CDR3 region is CASSLDLTYEQYF. The CDR3 DNA reads TGTGCCAGCAGCTTGGACTTAACCTACGAGCAGTACTTC.

The genes are TRBV7-2 and TRBJ2-1, with D possibly called TRBD1 or TRBD2 (6 bases each). Per the germline V gene, CDR1 is SGHTA and CDR2 is FQGNSA. The CDR3 runs 15 residues. Trimming stripped 4 bases from V and 2 bases from J, with 12 bases between. DNA for the CDR3: TGTGCCAGCAGCTCCGGGGGCCTTGCCTACAATGAGCAGTTCTTC. This codes for CASSSGGLAYNEQFF. Combining the CDR3 with reference TRBV7-2 and TRBJ2-1 gives the whole variable domain GAGVSQSPSNKVTEKGKDVELRCDPISGHTALYWYRQSLGQGLEFLIYFQGNSAPDKSGLPSDRFSAERTGGSVSTLTIQRTQQEDSAVYLCASSSGGLAYNEQFFGPGTRLTVL.

The chain recombines TRBV6-1 with TRBJ1-5, with D hard to call. The CDR3 has 12 amino acids. Deletions cut 5 bases from V and 6 bases from J, with 8 bases between. Germline V gene data show CDR1 as MNHNS and CDR2 as SASEGT. The CDR3 loop reads CASSFSGQPQHF. CDR3 DNA sequence: TGTGCCAGCAGTTTTTCAGGTCAGCCCCAGCATTTT.

The V and J genes are TRBV28 and TRBJ2-2; D is possibly TRBD2 (5 bases). Germline V gene lookup returns CDR1 MDHEN and CDR2 SYDVKM. Trimming left V 3 bases short and J 1 base short, with 12 bases between. The CDR3 runs to 16 residues. The CDR3 spells CASSFTYEGNTGELFF. DNA for the CDR3: TGTGCCAGCAGTTTCACTTATGAGGGGAACACCGGGGAGCTGTTTTTT.

This clone has only one observation. The chain has TRBV28 and TRBJ1-4; D is ambiguous. Deletions cut 6 bases from V and 7 bases from J, with 12 bases between. The CDR3 totals 13 residues. Germline-derived CDR1 and CDR2 are MDHEN and SYDVKM. This chain's CDR3 is CASRRNSFEKLFF. The CDR3, as DNA: TGTGCCAGCAGACGGAACAGTTTTGAAAAACTGTTTTTT.

This chain joins TRBV5-1 and TRBJ2-2; D gene ambiguous. Germline V CDR1 and CDR2: SGHRS, YFSETQ. The CDR3 sequence is 12 residues long. V was pared by 0 bases and J by 6 bases, with 3 bases between. CDR3 loop: CASSLDPGELFF. For the CDR3, the DNA is TGCGCCAGCAGCTTGGACCCCGGGGAGCTGTTTTTT.

The chain links TRBV6-5 to TRBJ1-3; perhaps TRBD1 as D (6 bases). The CDR3 has 16 residues. Between the trimmed V and J ends, which lost 4 bases and 1 base, there was a span of 14 bases. CDR1 MNHEY and CDR2 SVGAGI come from the germline V gene. This CDR3 is CASSSFLRGSGNTIYF. The CDR3 coding sequence is TGTGCCAGCAGTTCGTTCCTCAGGGGTTCTGGAAACACCATATATTTT.

The chain recombines TRBV5-1 with TRBJ1-1, with D possibly matching TRBD1 (6 bases). The CDR3 is 15 amino acids. Deletions cut 2 bases from V and 4 bases from J, with 15 bases between. Germline V CDR1 and CDR2: SGHRS, YFSETQ. The CDR3 spells CASSFAGGAGTEAFF. For the CDR3, the DNA is TGCGCCAGCAGCTTTGCTGGGGGCGCGGGCACTGAAGCTTTCTTT.

The gene calls are TRBV27 and TRBJ2-1; 7 nucleotides match TRBD2. CDR1 and CDR2 from the germline V gene are MNHEY and SMNVEV (reference sequence). J gave up 4 bases and V 5 bases, and 8 bases lay outside the gene matches. CDR3 length equals 15 residues. The chain's CDR3 is CASSPQPSGYNEQFF. In nucleotides, the CDR3 is TGTGCCAGCAGTCCCCAACCTAGCGGATACAATGAGCAGTTCTTC.

The chain couples TRBV5-6 to TRBJ1-2; perhaps TRBD1 as D (5 bases). V lost 4 bases and J 13 bases, leaving 17 bases between the germline ends. The CDR3 sequence is 12 residues long. The germline V gene encodes CDR1 SGHDT and CDR2 YYEEEE. The CDR3 DNA follows: TGTGCCAGCAGCCCCGGGACGGCGGGAAGCACCTTC. Translated, it gives CASSPGTAGSTF.

The V and J genes are TRBV6-1 and TRBJ2-5, with D possibly TRBD2 on 5 matching bases. The CDR3 runs 15 residues. Germline CDR1 is MNHNS and CDR2 is SASEGT. Trimming stripped 1 base from V and 2 bases from J, with 11 bases between. CDR3 residues: CASSEVGGSQETQYF. CDR3 nucleotides: TGTGCCAGCAGTGAAGTTGGAGGCAGTCAAGAGACCCAGTACTTC.

The V call is TRBV5-1, the J call TRBJ2-1; no clear D. This CDR3 has 15 amino acids. Germline V gene sequence: CDR1 SGHRS, CDR2 YFSETQ. Deletions cut 0 bases from V and 2 bases from J, with 9 bases between. Here the CDR3 reads CASSLEVATYNEQFF. CDR3 nucleotide sequence: TGCGCCAGCAGCTTGGAGGTAGCCACCTACAATGAGCAGTTCTTC.

The chain joins TRBV7-3 to TRBJ2-2; TRBD2 aligns across 9 bases. The CDR3 sequence is 15 residues long. Germline V gene data show CDR1 as SGHTA and CDR2 as FQGTGA. J gave up 4 bases and V 2 bases, and 2 bases lay outside the gene matches. Here the CDR3 DNA reads TGTGCCAGCAGCTTAGGACTAGCGCTCACCGGGGAGCTGTTTTTT. Amino acid sequence: CASSLGLALTGELFF.

This chain links TRBV6-5 with TRBJ1-2, with 7 bases that match TRBD1. This CDR3 contains 15 residues. V was clipped by 6 bases and J by 2 bases; unmatched bases: 9. The germline V gene has CDR1 MNHEY and CDR2 SVGAGI. The CDR3, as DNA: TGTGCCAGCAGAACAACCGGGACAGAGAACTATGGCTACACCTTC. Translating it yields CASRTTGTENYGYTF.

The chain couples TRBV5-1 to TRBJ2-2, with D possibly matching TRBD1 (6 bases). The V end lost 3 bases, the J end lost 6 bases, and 12 bases lay between the germline ends. Per germline, CDR1 SGHRS and CDR2 YFSETQ. The CDR3 runs to 14 residues. The CDR3 here is CASSYRGNAGELFF. CDR3 coding DNA: TGCGCCAGCAGCTATAGGGGGAATGCCGGGGAGCTGTTTTTT.

This chain connects TRBV18 to TRBJ2-6, with TRBD2 matching 14 bases. Trimming removed 3 bases from V and 0 bases from J; junction bases left unmatched: 7. The CDR3 has 20 amino acids. CDR1 and CDR2 from the germline V gene are KGHSH and LQKENI. CDR3 loop: CASSPGTSGSVRSGANVLTF. CDR3 nucleotide sequence: TGTGCCAGCTCACCCGGGACTAGCGGGAGTGTTCGCTCTGGGGCCAACGTCCTGACTTTC.

This chain links TRBV2 with TRBJ2-2; possibly TRBD1 or TRBD2 for D (5 bases each). Germline CDR1 SNHLY, CDR2 FYNNEI. The CDR3 is made up of 16 amino acids. Trimming shortened V by 11 bases and J by 3 bases, and 22 bases separated the two germline ends. CDR3 sequence reads: CAGTPKLQADTGELFF. The CDR3 coding sequence is TGTGCCGGGACCCCCAAATTACAGGCGGACACCGGGGAGCTGTTTTTT. Complete variable domain (other parts from reference TRBV2 and TRBJ2-2): EPEVTQTPSHQVTQMGQEVILRCVPISNHLYFYWYRQILGQKVEFLVSFYNNEISEKSEIFDDQFSVERPDGSNFTLKIRSTKLEDSAMYFCAGTPKLQADTGELFFGEGSRLTVL.

This chain links TRBV5-5 with TRBJ1-2; D unclear. This CDR3 contains 15 residues. Trimming shortened V by 2 bases and J by 4 bases, and 15 bases separated the two germline ends. Germline values: CDR1 SGHKS, CDR2 YYEKEE (reference sequence). DNA for the CDR3: TGTGCCAGCAGCTTTTCAGCGGCAGGCGTCTATGGCTACACCTTC. As protein: CASSFSAAGVYGYTF. The variable domain in full, completed from reference TRBV5-5 and TRBJ1-2, reads DAGVTQSPTHLIKTRGQQVTLRCSPISGHKSVSWYQQVLGQGPQFIFQYYEKEERGRGNFPDRFSARQFPNYSSELNVNALLLGDSALYLCASSFSAAGVYGYTFGSGTRLTVV.

The V call is TRBV7-3, the J call TRBJ2-2; D is ambiguous. CDR1 SGHTA and CDR2 FQGTGA come from the germline V gene. CDR3 length equals 14 residues. The V gene lost 4 bases and the J gene lost 0 bases, with 6 bases spanning the gap. CDR3: CASSSGPNTGELFF. CDR3 sequence (DNA): TGTGCCAGCAGCTCCGGGCCGAACACCGGGGAGCTGTTTTTT. Looking up the rest from reference TRBV7-3 and TRBJ2-2 gives the full variable domain: GAGVSQTPSNKVTEKGKYVELRCDPISGHTALYWYRQSLGQGPEFLIYFQGTGAADDSGLPNDRFFAVRPEGSVSTLKIQRTERGDSAVYLCASSSGPNTGELFFGEGSRLTVL.

This clone has a single count. The CDR3 here is CASSDRGLSSGANVLTF. CDR3 coding DNA: TGTGCCAGCAGTGACAGGGGGTTGAGCTCTGGGGCCAACGTCCTGACTTTC. The chain combines TRBV2 with TRBJ2-6; TRBD1 agrees at 7 bases. With 3 bases clipped from V and 0 bases from J, the junction kept 5 bases outside the gene matches. Germline CDR1 and CDR2: SNHLY and FYNNEI. The CDR3 has 17 amino acids.

This clone was recorded only once. The chain's CDR3 is CASTPNGNTIYF. In DNA form, the CDR3 reads TGCGCCAGCACCCCAAATGGAAACACCATATATTTT. V is TRBV10-2 and J is TRBJ1-3, with D hard to call. The V gene's germline CDR1 is WSHSY and CDR2 SAAADI. The V and J ends lost 7 bases and 3 bases respectively, with 7 bases between them. This CDR3 has 12 residues.

This clone was recorded once. Written as DNA, the CDR3 is TGTGCCAGCAGATCGTTACAGGGTCCTCGGAGGCAGCCCCAGCATTTT. Its translation is CASRSLQGPRRQPQHF. This chain links TRBV27 with TRBJ1-5; D may be TRBD1 (6 bases). The germline V and J ends were trimmed by 6 bases and 7 bases, with 22 bases remaining between them. The length of the CDR3 is 16 residues. Germline assignment: CDR1 MNHEY and CDR2 SMNVEV (reference sequence).

CDR3 in amino acids: CASSFGGKGTGELFF. The CDR3 DNA is TGTGCCAGCAGCTTCGGAGGGAAGGGCACCGGGGAGCTGTTTTTT. The rearrangement uses TRBV7-3 and TRBJ2-2; TRBD2 might be the D (6 bases). V lost 3 bases, J lost 4 bases, and 12 bases lay in between. The length of the CDR3 is 15 residues. Germline V gives CDR1 SGHTA, CDR2 FQGTGA.

This clone has a single count. This chain connects TRBV7-3 to TRBJ1-1, with D unclear. V lost 2 bases and J 1 base, leaving 8 bases between the germline ends. This CDR3 comprises 14 residues. CDR1 is SGHTA and CDR2 is FQGTGA in the germline V gene. The CDR3 loop reads CASSLLGGNTEAFF. CDR3 bases: TGTGCCAGCAGCTTATTGGGTGGGAACACTGAAGCTTTCTTT.

CDR3 in DNA: TGCGCCAGCAGCGTTACCGGGACAGGGGATGGCTACACCTTC. Encoded protein: CASSVTGTGDGYTF. The chain has TRBV5-1 and TRBJ1-2, with 10 bases matching TRBD1. CDR1 and CDR2 from the germline V gene are SGHRS and YFSETQ. V lost 4 bases to trimming and J lost 6 bases; unmatched junction nucleotides: 6. This CDR3 comprises 14 residues.

CDR3 sequence reads: CASSYPGFNSPLHF. The DNA of the CDR3 is TGTGCCAGCAGTTACCCAGGGTTTAATTCACCCCTCCACTTT. The chain employs TRBV6-5 and TRBJ1-6, with D maybe TRBD1 (5 bases). Germline V gene sequence: CDR1 MNHEY, CDR2 SVGAGI. V was pared by 2 bases and J by 6 bases, with 8 bases between. The CDR3 is 14 residues long.

Here the CDR3 DNA reads TGTGCCACCAGCAGGGGCTCAGTGTTTGCCTCTGGAAACACCATATATTTT. Translation: CATSRGSVFASGNTIYF. The chain couples TRBV15 to TRBJ1-3; D gene uncertain. The CDR3 is made up of 17 amino acids. Germline V gene data show CDR1 as LNHNV and CDR2 as YYDKDF (reference sequence). Trimming took off 3 bases at V and 0 bases at J, with 15 bases between the two ends.

The J gene is TRBJ2-4, the V gene TRBV28; a possible D gene is TRBD1 (6 bases). The germline gives CDR1 MDHEN, CDR2 SYDVKM. The CDR3 sequence is 11 residues long. Deletions cut 11 bases from V and 8 bases from J, with 13 bases between. This CDR3 reads CAVTGSDIQYF. DNA of the CDR3: TGTGCCGTTACAGGGTCAGACATTCAGTACTTC.

The rearrangement links TRBV18 to TRBJ1-2, with D possibly being TRBD1 (6 bases). Trimming left V 3 bases short and J 3 bases short, with 8 bases between. The CDR3 is made up of 13 amino acids. The germline V gene has CDR1 KGHSH and CDR2 LQKENI. DNA of the CDR3: TGTGCCAGCTCACCGGACAGCTACTATGGCTACACCTTC. Translation: CASSPDSYYGYTF.